These 26 T cell receptor beta chains came from one sample sequenced in a study of human T cells and chemical hapten exposure. The time point denotes: patch test 1, 2 weeks after DPC sensitization. The treatment denotes: therapeutic diphenylcyclopropenone sensitization with weekly scalp DPC. TCRdb analysed the RACE reads with MiXCR anew, one entry per CDR3 protein. The sample lists around 110,000 distinct CDR3 sequences; around 10% were seen once. Sample: whole blood, taken in connection with sensitization to the hapten diphenylcyclopropenone (DPC). The receptors stem from a woman between 45 and 65 years old with alopecia areata. Some clones in this sample may be carry-over from other donors' samples.

This clonotype was recorded a few times. This chain connects TRBV19 to TRBJ2-3, with 9 bases that match TRBD1. V lost 5 bases to trimming and J lost 4 bases; unmatched junction nucleotides: 13. The germline V gene has CDR1 LNHDA and CDR2 SQIVND (reference sequence). The CDR3 contains 17 residues. CDR3 DNA sequence: TGTGCCAGTAGTCCAACACCGGGACAGGGAAGCCCAGATACGCAGTATTTT. Its translation is CASSPTPGQGSPDTQYF.

This clonotype was seen at least ten times. J is TRBJ2-1 and V is TRBV29-1, with TRBD2 identical over 7 bases. The J segment lost 8 bases and the V segment lost 7 bases, leaving 8 bases of the junction unmatched. The CDR3 is made up of 12 amino acids. CDR1 and CDR2 from the germline V gene are SQVTM and ANQGSEA. This CDR3 is CSAAGGGDEQFF. The CDR3 coding sequence is TGCAGCGCTGCCGGTGGGGGGGATGAGCAGTTCTTC.

This clonotype was recorded many times. This chain connects TRBV5-1 to TRBJ2-3, with D unclear. Trimming cost V 2 bases and J 0 bases, with 16 bases left between them. The CDR3 covers 17 residues. CDR1 and CDR2 from the germline V gene are SGHRS and YFSETQ. This CDR3 is CASSFNHARLSTDTQYF. CDR3 DNA sequence: TGCGCCAGCAGCTTCAATCACGCTAGGTTGAGCACAGATACGCAGTATTTT. Full variable domain (rest looked up from reference TRBV5-1 and TRBJ2-3): KAGVTQTPRYLIKTRGQQVTLSCSPISGHRSVSWYQQTPGQGLQFLFEYFSETQRNKGNFPGRFSGRQFSNSRSEMNVSTLELGDSALYLCASSFNHARLSTDTQYFGPGTRLTVL.

This clonotype was seen a handful of times. This rearrangement joins TRBV7-9 to TRBJ2-6; 9 positions match TRBD1. V lost 4 bases and J lost 1; bases outside the gene matches: 8. The CDR3 has 18 residues. Per the germline V gene, CDR1 is SEHNR and CDR2 is FQNEAQ (reference sequence). The DNA of the CDR3 is TGTGCCAGCAGCTCTCCGGGACAGGGCCCTTCTGGGGCCAACGTCCTGACTTTC. Amino acids: CASSSPGQGPSGANVLTF.

This clonotype was counted ten times or more. The chain is built from TRBV29-1 and TRBJ1-2; perhaps TRBD1 as D (5 bases). Looked up from germline, CDR1 is SQVTM and CDR2 is ANQGSEA. The CDR3 runs 13 residues. Trimming left V 0 bases short and J 8 bases short, with 13 bases between. The CDR3 loop is CSVEDLQTDGYTF. The CDR3 DNA is TGCAGCGTTGAAGATCTTCAGACAGACGGCTACACCTTC. The whole variable domain, filled in from reference TRBV29-1 and TRBJ1-2, reads SAVISQKPSRDICQRGTSLTIQCQVDSQVTMMFWYRQQPGQSLTLIATANQGSEATYESGFVIDKFPISRPNLTFSTLTVSNMSPEDSSIYLCSVEDLQTDGYTFGSGTRLTVV.

The table lists this clonotype with many counts. The V and J genes are TRBV29-1 and TRBJ2-1; D is perhaps TRBD1 (5 bases). CDR3 length: 14 amino acids. V lost 7 bases, J lost 0 bases, and 13 bases lay in between. Germline V CDR1 and CDR2: SQVTM, ANQGSEA. Here the CDR3 DNA reads TGCAGCGCCGCAGGGTCTAGCTCCTACAATGAGCAGTTCTTC. Translation: CSAAGSSSYNEQFF.

The V and J genes are TRBV2 and TRBJ2-1, with TRBD2 matching 13 bases. From germline, CDR1 is SNHLY and CDR2 FYNNEI. V was pared by 7 bases and J by 6 bases, with 12 bases of the junction left unmatched. This CDR3 comprises 17 residues. The CDR3 sequence: CASTWTSGSLISNEQFF. For the CDR3, the DNA is TGTGCCAGCACTTGGACTAGCGGGAGCCTAATTAGCAATGAGCAGTTCTTC. The full variable domain, its missing parts supplied by reference TRBV2 and TRBJ2-1, is EPEVTQTPSHQVTQMGQEVILRCVPISNHLYFYWYRQILGQKVEFLVSFYNNEISEKSEIFDDQFSVERPDGSNFTLKIRSTKLEDSAMYFCASTWTSGSLISNEQFFGPGTRLTVL.

This clonotype was detected many times. The rearrangement joins TRBV6-6 to TRBJ2-1; no reliable D call. Germline V gene lookup returns CDR1 MNHNY and CDR2 SVGAGI (reference sequence). V was trimmed by 6 bases and J by 0 bases, leaving 12 bases between them. This CDR3 spans 15 amino acids. The CDR3 sequence: CASSFGPNSYNEQFF. CDR3 coding DNA: TGTGCCAGCAGCTTCGGGCCAAACTCCTACAATGAGCAGTTCTTC.

There are a few counts of this clonotype. The J gene is TRBJ2-3, the V gene TRBV24-1, with a possible D match to TRBD2 (5 bases). V was pared by 2 bases and J by 10 bases, with 15 bases between. Germline assignment: CDR1 KGHDR and CDR2 SFDVKD. The CDR3 has 14 residues. CDR3 region: CATSDSHGLEAQYF. Written as DNA, the CDR3 is TGTGCCACCAGTGATTCGCACGGCCTGGAGGCGCAGTATTTT.

A few counts support this clonotype. The chain recombines TRBV7-2 with TRBJ2-7, with 10 positions matching TRBD2. With V trimmed by 4 bases and J by 4 bases, 10 bases remained unmatched. The germline gives CDR1 SGHTA, CDR2 FQGNSA. The CDR3 contains 16 residues. CDR3 DNA sequence: TGTGCCAGCAGCTCAGAGCTAGGACTAGCGGCTTACGAGCAGTACTTC. Its translation: CASSSELGLAAYEQYF.

This clonotype has at least ten counts. The chain carries TRBV6-2 or TRBV6-3 and TRBJ1-5; a weak D match, TRBD1 (5 bases). Germline V gene lookup returns CDR1 MNHEY and CDR2 SVGEGT. The V and J ends lost 2 bases and 5 bases respectively, with 10 bases between them. This CDR3 is 14 amino acids long. The CDR3 DNA is TGTGCCAGCAGTTACGCGGGGACCCATCAGCCCCAGCATTTT. Amino acids: CASSYAGTHQPQHF.

This clonotype was seen repeatedly, ten times or more. The chain employs TRBV20-1 and TRBJ1-5, with D uncertain. CDR3 length equals 14 residues. V shed 2 bases and J shed 3 bases, with 11 bases lying between them. The germline V gene encodes CDR1 DFQATT and CDR2 SNEGSKA (reference sequence). CDR3 region: CSARSLQANQPQHF. The CDR3 nucleotides are TGCAGTGCTAGAAGTTTGCAGGCCAATCAGCCCCAGCATTTT.

This clonotype was observed a handful of times. The J gene is TRBJ2-1, the V gene TRBV6-6; 8 bases match TRBD1. From germline, CDR1 is MNHNY and CDR2 SVGAGI (reference sequence). V gave up 7 bases and J gave up 5 bases; unmatched junction bases: 1. The CDR3 covers 12 residues. The CDR3: CASKTGDNEQFF. The CDR3 bases are TGTGCCAGCAAGACAGGGGACAATGAGCAGTTCTTC.

The rearrangement joins TRBV11-2 to TRBJ2-5; D remains ambiguous. V was pared by 5 bases and J by 7 bases, with 11 bases between. CDR3 length equals 12 residues. The germline CDR1 and CDR2 sequences are SGHAT and FQNNGV. The CDR3 loop is CASSPVDGTQYF. The CDR3 nucleotides read TGTGCCAGCAGCCCGGTGGACGGGACCCAGTACTTC.

The table lists this clonotype with a few counts. The chain couples TRBV7-9 to TRBJ2-3, with a tentative D call TRBD1 (6 bases). With 5 bases removed from V and 4 bases from J, the gap between germline ends came to 10 bases. The length of the CDR3 is 13 residues. Germline lookup yields CDR1 SEHNR and CDR2 FQNEAQ (reference sequence). CDR3 protein: CASSIRQADTQYF. CDR3 sequence (DNA): TGTGCCAGCAGCATTCGACAGGCAGATACGCAGTATTTT. Based on the CDR3 plus reference TRBV7-9 and TRBJ2-3, the full variable domain is DTGVSQNPRHKITKRGQNVTFRCDPISEHNRLYWYRQTLGQGPEFLTYFQNEAQLEKSRLLSDRFSAERPKGSFSTLEIQRTEQGDSAMYLCASSIRQADTQYFGPGTRLTVL.

This chain uses TRBV7-2 with TRBJ2-7; 7 bases agree with TRBD1. The CDR3 runs to 14 residues. J lost 6 bases, V lost 5 bases, and 10 bases had no gene match. The germline V gene has CDR1 SGHTA and CDR2 FQGNSA. The CDR3 region has the DNA TGTGCCAGCAGCCCGAGACAGGGAATAGGCGAGCAGTACTTC. Its translation is CASSPRQGIGEQYF.

The rearrangement joins TRBV6-2 or TRBV6-3 to TRBJ2-7; TRBD2 matches 7 bases. The trim removed 4 bases at V and 3 bases at J, leaving 6 bases unmatched. CDR3 size: 14 residues. Germline-derived CDR1 and CDR2 are MNHEY and SVGEGT. The CDR3 DNA follows: TGTGCCAGCAGTTGGGGACTACCCTTCTACGAGCAGTACTTC. Amino acids: CASSWGLPFYEQYF.

In this sample, this clonotype turned up many times. The rearrangement uses TRBV7-9 and TRBJ1-5, with D perhaps matching TRBD1 (6 bases). Germline CDR1 and CDR2: SEHNR and FQNEAQ (reference sequence). V gave up 5 bases and J gave up 7 bases, with 15 bases separating them. This CDR3 contains 14 residues. CDR3 coding DNA: TGTGCCAGCAGCCCAGGGGACATTCGGCAGCCCCAGCATTTT. Encoded protein: CASSPGDIRQPQHF.

This clonotype was picked up many times. A read error may produce the germline difference seen at one junction end. This chain uses TRBV29-1 with TRBJ1-1; 11 bases align to TRBD1. Germline V gene data show CDR1 as SQVTM and CDR2 as ANQGSEA. This CDR3 is 13 amino acids long. This chain's CDR3 is CSVEGTGGTEAFF. The CDR3 region has the DNA TGCAGCGTGGAAGGGACAGGGGGCACTGAAGCTTTCTTT.

V gene TRBV6-2 or TRBV6-3 combines with J gene TRBJ1-1; no reliable D call. This CDR3 has 13 residues. The V and J ends lost 7 bases and 4 bases respectively, with 13 bases between them. Per the germline V gene, CDR1 is MNHEY and CDR2 is SVGEGT. CDR3 DNA sequence: TGTGCCAGCACTTCGACAATCGCCACTGAAGCTTTCTTT. The encoded protein is CASTSTIATEAFF.

This clonotype was observed a handful of times. The rearrangement links TRBV7-9 to TRBJ2-4; the D is unclear. Germline V lookup: CDR1 SEHNR, CDR2 FQNEAQ (reference sequence). The CDR3 contains 15 residues. Trimming shortened V by 5 bases and J by 4 bases, and 15 bases separated the two germline ends. As DNA, the CDR3 is TGTGCCAGCAGCGAAGCCGCGGACGTTAAAAACATTCAGTACTTC. It yields the protein CASSEAADVKNIQYF.

The gene calls are TRBV7-2 and TRBJ2-3; 8 positions match TRBD2. The J segment lost 6 bases and the V segment lost 8 bases, leaving 16 bases of the junction unmatched. The CDR3 runs to 16 residues. The germline V gene has CDR1 SGHTA and CDR2 FQGNSA. For the CDR3, the DNA is TGTGCCAGCCCCAACAGCGAGCGGGGGCTTCGGGATACGCAGTATTTT. It translates to CASPNSERGLRDTQYF.

V usage is TRBV28 and J usage is TRBJ2-7; 11 bases match TRBD2. The CDR3 contains 15 residues. In germline, CDR1 is MDHEN, CDR2 SYDVKM. V dropped 7 bases and J dropped 6; count of bases not matched to a gene: 11. The DNA of the CDR3 is TGTGCCAGCAACGTCGTACTAGCGGGAGTCAGCGAGCAGTACTTC. Protein: CASNVVLAGVSEQYF.

V and J are TRBV7-2 and TRBJ2-3, with 10 bases matching TRBD2. The CDR3 runs to 15 residues. The germline V gene has CDR1 SGHTA and CDR2 FQGNSA. With V trimmed by 5 bases and J by 6 bases, 8 bases remained unmatched. CDR3 amino acids: CASSPSAGGRDTQYF. The CDR3 DNA is TGTGCCAGCAGCCCCTCAGCGGGAGGGAGGGATACGCAGTATTTT.

On this clonotype: This may stem from a read error, because a much larger clone lies one nucleotide away. This chain uses TRBV28 with TRBJ1-2, with 8 nucleotides matching TRBD1. Germline V gives CDR1 MDHEN, CDR2 SYDVKM. The CDR3 runs 15 residues. CDR3 DNA sequence: TGTGCCAGCAGTTCCCCGGGACAGGCGACCTATAGCTACACCTTC. This codes for CASSSPGQATYSYTF.

This clonotype was recorded many times. This chain uses TRBV11-2 with TRBJ2-1, with a possible D match to TRBD1 (5 bases). Germline loops: CDR1 SGHAT, CDR2 FQNNGV. V was shortened by 5 bases and J by 3 bases, with 11 bases between the two germline ends. The CDR3 sequence is 14 residues long. The CDR3 DNA reads TGTGCCAGCAGCCGACCAGGGCACTACAATGAGCAGTTCTTC. Protein product: CASSRPGHYNEQFF. Full variable domain (rest looked up from reference TRBV11-2 and TRBJ2-1): EAGVAQSPRYKIIEKRQSVAFWCNPISGHATLYWYQQILGQGPKLLIQFQNNGVVDDSQLPKDRFSAERLKGVDSTLKIQPAKLEDSAVYLCASSRPGHYNEQFFGPGTRLTVL.